One sample yielded the 22 T cell receptor beta chains listed below, sequenced in a study of shared clonotypes between healthy human individuals. The protocol was immunoSEQ multiplex PCR, while the TCRdb copy is restricted to in-frame clones and leaves out a portion. This sample yields over 950,000 clones, of which approximately 80% are seen a single time; more than 0.85% belongs to the top ten. The specimen sequenced was memory CD4+ T cells from PBMCs. Sample subset: CD45RA-negative fraction. The receptors come from a man between 18 and 35 years old in good health. Some clones in this sample may be carry-over from other donors' samples.

The V gene is TRBV10-3, the J gene TRBJ1-2, with unresolved D. Germline-derived CDR1 and CDR2 are ENHRY and SYGVKD. The V end lost 0 bases, the J end lost 4 bases, and 3 bases lay between the germline ends. The CDR3 is 12 amino acids. CDR3 DNA sequence: TGTGCCATCAGTGAGTCTGGCTATGGCTACACCTTC. Protein: CAISESGYGYTF.

This clone was observed a few times. The DNA for the CDR3 is TGTGCCAGCTCACCAGCAGAGACTTATGGCTACACCTTC. This gives the protein CASSPAETYGYTF. This chain connects TRBV18 to TRBJ1-2; D is uncertain. CDR3 size: 13 residues. V lost 2 bases to trimming and J lost 5 bases, with 9 bases between them. The V gene's germline CDR1 is KGHSH and CDR2 LQKENI.

This clone has more than one count but fewer than ten. The chain employs TRBV2 and TRBJ2-1; a weak D match, TRBD2 (6 bases). V lost 5 bases to trimming and J lost 8 bases, with 7 bases between them. CDR3 length: 11 amino acids. CDR1 is SNHLY and CDR2 is FYNNEI in the germline V gene. DNA for the CDR3: TGTGCCAGCAGTTTAGCGGATGAGCAGTTCTTC. It translates to CASSLADEQFF.

With respect to this clone: Other DNA sequences of this sample code for an identical CDR3. V is TRBV18 and J is TRBJ2-7; D is unresolved. The germline CDR1 and CDR2 sequences are KGHSH and LQKENI. This CDR3 has 13 residues. The V gene lost 0 bases and the J gene lost 0 bases, with 3 bases spanning the gap. CDR3 region: CASSPPSSYEQYF. DNA for the CDR3: TGTGCCAGCTCACCACCCAGCTCCTACGAGCAGTACTTC. The full variable domain, in which reference TRBV18 and TRBJ2-7 provide the parts outside the CDR3, is NAGVMQNPRHLVRRRGQEARLRCSPMKGHSHVYWYRQLPEEGLKFMVYLQKENIIDESGMPKERFSAEFPKEGPSILRIQQVVRGDSAAYFCASSPPSSYEQYFGPGTRLTVT.

In DNA, the CDR3 is TGCGCCAGCAGCCCTGGACTAGCGAGCTACAATGAGCAGTTCTTC. It is translated as CASSPGLASYNEQFF. The chain employs TRBV5-1 and TRBJ2-1; 9 bases are a match to TRBD2. J was trimmed by 3 bases and V by 4 bases; bases with no gene match: 5. The length of the CDR3 is 15 residues. Germline V gene lookup returns CDR1 SGHRS and CDR2 YFSETQ.

This chain links TRBV5-6 with TRBJ2-2; TRBD1 aligns across 7 bases. V trimming: 4 bases; J trimming: 0 bases; junction bases outside the gene matches: 9. Germline CDR1 and CDR2: SGHDT and YYEEEE. The CDR3 contains 17 residues. CDR3 DNA: TGTGCCAGCAGCGGTATTAGGGGGCAATCGAACACCGGGGAGCTGTTTTTT. Translation gives CASSGIRGQSNTGELFF.

The chain couples TRBV11-2 to TRBJ2-1; TRBD1 might be the D (6 bases). This CDR3 contains 14 residues. Germline CDR1 reads SGHAT; CDR2 reads FQNNGV. Trimming cost V 4 bases and J 7 bases, with 14 bases left between them. The CDR3 reads CASSSKAGVNEQFF. The CDR3 nucleotides are TGTGCCAGCAGCTCAAAGGCAGGGGTAAATGAGCAGTTCTTC.

This chain uses TRBV13 with TRBJ2-2; TRBD2 agrees at 8 bases. The V gene's germline CDR1 is PRHDT and CDR2 FYEKMQ (reference sequence). The CDR3 consists of 17 residues. Losses at the gene ends were 4 bases for V and 6 bases for J; bases not matched to a gene: 13. DNA of the CDR3: TGTGCCAGCAGCTCGTCCGGGACTAGGAGTTGGTCCGGGGAGCTGTTTTTT. Amino acid sequence: CASSSSGTRSWSGELFF.

The chain combines TRBV7-2 with TRBJ2-7; D unclear. Germline V lookup: CDR1 SGHTA, CDR2 FQGNSA. This CDR3 is 14 amino acids long. V lost 5 bases to trimming and J lost 1 base, with 12 bases between them. This CDR3 reads CASSRRAQSYEQYF. The DNA for the CDR3 is TGTGCCAGCAGCCGACGGGCTCAGTCCTACGAGCAGTACTTC.

The rearrangement uses TRBV6-5 and TRBJ1-1, with 10 bases identical to TRBD1. V was pared by 5 bases and J by 4 bases, with 4 bases of the junction left unmatched. This CDR3 is 14 amino acids long. The germline CDR1 and CDR2 sequences are MNHEY and SVGAGI. The CDR3: CASSTDRGPTEAFF. The CDR3 region has the DNA TGTGCCAGCAGTACCGACAGGGGGCCCACTGAAGCTTTCTTT.

Only a few counts were recorded for this clone. The chain links TRBV6-1 to TRBJ2-6, with D uncertain. Germline V gene data show CDR1 as MNHNS and CDR2 as SASEGT. This CDR3 has 13 amino acids. Between the trimmed V and J ends, which lost 5 bases and 4 bases, there was a span of 6 bases. CDR3: CASSQPGANVLTF. As DNA, the CDR3 is TGTGCCAGCAGTCAACCCGGGGCCAACGTCCTGACTTTC.

In this sample, this clone turned up once. The chain carries TRBV5-1 and TRBJ2-7; 8 bases fit TRBD2. Germline V gene sequence: CDR1 SGHRS, CDR2 YFSETQ. The CDR3 sequence is 16 residues long. J lost 1 base, V lost 1 base, and 7 bases had no gene match. CDR3 nucleotides: TGCGCCAGCAGCTTGCTGGGCGTAGCGGGATCCTACGAGCAGTACTTC. Its protein is CASSLLGVAGSYEQYF. The whole variable domain, remainder taken from reference TRBV5-1 and TRBJ2-7, is KAGVTQTPRYLIKTRGQQVTLSCSPISGHRSVSWYQQTPGQGLQFLFEYFSETQRNKGNFPGRFSGRQFSNSRSEMNVSTLELGDSALYLCASSLLGVAGSYEQYFGPGTRLTVT.

In its sample, this clone was seen once. This chain joins TRBV4-2 and TRBJ1-3, with D unresolved. The V gene lost 1 base and the J gene lost 0 bases, with 10 bases spanning the gap. The CDR3 contains 16 residues. Germline V gene data show CDR1 as LGHNA and CDR2 as YNFKEQ. The CDR3 DNA reads as TGTGCCAGCAGCCAAGGGGTACACAGCTCTGGAAACACCATATATTTT. Translating it yields CASSQGVHSSGNTIYF.

This chain uses TRBV7-3 with TRBJ2-2, with D perhaps TRBD2 (6 bases). Trimming shortened V by 4 bases and J by 8 bases, and 20 bases separated the two germline ends. This CDR3 spans 16 amino acids. In germline, CDR1 is SGHTA, CDR2 FQGTGA. CDR3: CASSSGGMNTWGELFF. CDR3 nucleotides: TGTGCCAGCAGCTCGGGCGGGATGAACACCTGGGGGGAGCTGTTTTTT.

This clone came up a few times. V and J are TRBV4-1 and TRBJ1-2; D call uncertain. The V end was cut by 2 bases, the J end by 8 bases, with 9 bases between. The CDR3 is 12 residues long. CDR1 is MGHRA, CDR2 YSYEKL, per germline. CDR3: CASSQYSGGYTF. DNA for the CDR3: TGCGCCAGCAGCCAATACTCGGGGGGCTACACCTTC.

The chain uses TRBV7-8 and TRBJ2-1, with 9 bases that match TRBD2. CDR1 is SGHVS, CDR2 FQNEAQ, per germline. After removal of 2 bases from V and 6 bases from J, the junction contained 8 bases not matched to a gene. This CDR3 spans 16 amino acids. Written as DNA, the CDR3 is TGTGCCAGCAGCTTAAACCCAGCGGGAGGCTTCAATGAGCAGTTCTTC. Its protein product is CASSLNPAGGFNEQFF.

This clone has at least ten counts. The rearrangement uses TRBV9 and TRBJ2-5; D gene uncertain. Trimming removed 6 bases from V and 0 bases from J, with 9 bases in between. The CDR3 runs to 13 residues. CDR1 is SGDLS and CDR2 is YYNGEE in the germline V gene. The CDR3 reads CASNNDDQETQYF. CDR3 DNA sequence: TGTGCCAGCAACAACGACGACCAAGAGACCCAGTACTTC.

A note on this clone: One end of the junction varies from germline; a read error may be responsible. The chain links TRBV2 to TRBJ1-2; no clear D. CDR3 size: 10 residues. Germline V lookup: CDR1 SNHLY, CDR2 FYNNEI. CDR3 sequence reads: CASNGYGCTF. The CDR3 bases are TGTGCCAGCAACGGGTATGGCTGCACCTTC.

The rearrangement uses TRBV28 and TRBJ2-7; D uncertain. The germline gives CDR1 MDHEN, CDR2 SYDVKM. The CDR3 runs 12 residues. V was shortened by 3 bases and J by 3 bases, with 6 bases between the two germline ends. CDR3 in DNA: TGTGCCAGCAGTTTGTGGCTCTACGAGCAGTACTTC. Its translation is CASSLWLYEQYF.

The gene calls are TRBV7-3 and TRBJ1-4; D is ambiguous. Per the germline V gene, CDR1 is SGHTA and CDR2 is FQGTGA. V dropped 2 bases and J dropped 8 bases, with 12 bases sitting between them. The CDR3 spans 14 residues. CDR3 in amino acids: CASSLGGGSEKLFF. The CDR3 region has the DNA TGTGCCAGCAGCTTAGGAGGTGGGAGCGAAAAACTGTTTTTT.

The chain combines TRBV28 with TRBJ2-2, with a tentative D call TRBD2 (6 bases). This CDR3 has 16 amino acids. Germline lookup yields CDR1 MDHEN and CDR2 SYDVKM. V was cut by 4 bases and J by 3 bases, with 15 bases left in between. CDR3 DNA sequence: TGTGCCAGCAGTTGGGAATTGGGGGAGGACACCGGGGAGCTGTTTTTT. It is translated as CASSWELGEDTGELFF.

This clone appeared once. This rearrangement joins TRBV4-3 to TRBJ1-4; D is unresolved. Trimming stripped 1 base from V and 0 bases from J, with 9 bases between. The germline gives CDR1 LGHNA, CDR2 YSLEER. The CDR3 has 16 residues. CDR3 nucleotides: TGCGCCAGCAGCCAAGCCGCGGCAGCAACTAATGAAAAACTGTTTTTT. This codes for CASSQAAAATNEKLFF.